Below, 5 T cell receptor beta chains from the same sample are listed, as sequenced in a study of CD8 T cells in ankylosing spondylitis. TCRdb re-analysed the 5' RACE reads in MiXCR, keeping a single row per CDR3 protein. The sample includes about 35,000 distinct CDR3 sequences, roughly 3% of them seen just once. The sample comprised blood, either unsorted or a sorted T cell fraction (not recorded which). These receptors were collected from a male donor with ankylosing spondylitis or in good health (not recorded which).

This clonotype was observed many times. The rearrangement links TRBV9 to TRBJ2-2; weak D call: TRBD1 (6 bases). The V gene lost 4 bases and the J gene lost 3 bases, with 13 bases spanning the gap. Germline V gene lookup returns CDR1 SGDLS and CDR2 YYNGEE. CDR3 size: 15 residues. DNA of the CDR3: TGTGCCAGCAGCTTAACAGGGTCGTACACCGGGGAGCTGTTTTTT. Protein product: CASSLTGSYTGELFF.

This clonotype was counted ten times or more. The V and J genes are TRBV9 and TRBJ1-3, with D possibly TRBD1 on 6 matching bases. V gave up 7 bases and J gave up 0 bases, with 14 bases separating them. Germline CDR1 reads SGDLS; CDR2 reads YYNGEE. The CDR3 spans 15 residues. CDR3 in amino acids: CASSGGGLSGNTIYF. The CDR3 DNA reads as TGTGCCAGCTCCGGGGGCGGCCTCTCTGGAAACACCATATATTTT.

This clonotype was recorded at least ten times. The chain links TRBV9 to TRBJ2-3; possibly TRBD1 for D (5 bases). Germline V gives CDR1 SGDLS, CDR2 YYNGEE. Trimming cost V 2 bases and J 1 base, with 8 bases left between them. CDR3 length equals 14 residues. DNA for the CDR3: TGTGCCAGCAGCGTCCTGACAGGCACAGATACGCAGTATTTT. This translates into CASSVLTGTDTQYF.

This clonotype has at least ten counts. The genes are TRBV9 and TRBJ1-5, with D hard to call. This CDR3 has 15 amino acids. Germline V gives CDR1 SGDLS, CDR2 YYNGEE. V shed 4 bases and J shed 0 bases, with 11 bases lying between them. In DNA, the CDR3 is TGTGCCAGCAGCCCCACAGCTTATAGCAATCAGCCCCAGCATTTT. As protein: CASSPTAYSNQPQHF.

This clonotype was seen ten or more times. The rearrangement joins TRBV9 to TRBJ1-2; 11 bases line up with TRBD1. The germline V gene has CDR1 SGDLS and CDR2 YYNGEE. The length of the CDR3 is 14 residues. J gave up 6 bases and V 3 bases, and 4 bases lay outside the gene matches. Here the CDR3 reads CASSDRTGGDGYTF. The CDR3 DNA reads as TGTGCCAGCAGCGATCGGACAGGGGGCGATGGCTACACCTTC. The whole variable domain, remainder taken from reference TRBV9 and TRBJ1-2, is DSGVTQTPKHLITATGQRVTLRCSPRSGDLSVYWYQQSLDQGLQFLIQYYNGEERAKGNILERFSAQQFPDLHSELNLSSLELGDSALYFCASSDRTGGDGYTFGSGTRLTVV.